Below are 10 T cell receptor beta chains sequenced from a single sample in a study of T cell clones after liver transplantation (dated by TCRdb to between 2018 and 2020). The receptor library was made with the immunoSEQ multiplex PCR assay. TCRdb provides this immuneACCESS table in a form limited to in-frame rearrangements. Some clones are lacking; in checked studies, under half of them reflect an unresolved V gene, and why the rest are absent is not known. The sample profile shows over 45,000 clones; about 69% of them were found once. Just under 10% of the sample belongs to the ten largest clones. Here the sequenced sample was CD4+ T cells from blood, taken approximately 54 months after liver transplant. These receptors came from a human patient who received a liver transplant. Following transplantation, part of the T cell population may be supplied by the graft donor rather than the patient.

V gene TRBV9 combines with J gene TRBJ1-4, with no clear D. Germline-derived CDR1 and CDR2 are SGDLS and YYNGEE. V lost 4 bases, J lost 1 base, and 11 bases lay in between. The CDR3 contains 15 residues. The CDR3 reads CASSREAGTNEKLFF. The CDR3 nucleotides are TGTGCCAGCAGCAGGGAGGCGGGAACTAATGAAAAACTGTTTTTT.

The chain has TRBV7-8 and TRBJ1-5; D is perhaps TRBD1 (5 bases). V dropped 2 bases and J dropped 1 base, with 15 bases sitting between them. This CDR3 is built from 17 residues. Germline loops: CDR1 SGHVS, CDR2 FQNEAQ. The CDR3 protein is CASSLYEGPGSNQPQHF. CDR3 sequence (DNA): TGTGCCAGCAGCTTATACGAGGGACCCGGGAGCAATCAGCCCCAGCATTTT.

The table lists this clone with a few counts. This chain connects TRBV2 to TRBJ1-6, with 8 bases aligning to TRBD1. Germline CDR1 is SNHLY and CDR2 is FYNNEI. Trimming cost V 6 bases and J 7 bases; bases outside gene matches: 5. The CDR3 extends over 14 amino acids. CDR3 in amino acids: CASRTRQGNSPLHF. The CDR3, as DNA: TGTGCCAGCAGGACCCGACAGGGGAATTCACCCCTCCACTTT.

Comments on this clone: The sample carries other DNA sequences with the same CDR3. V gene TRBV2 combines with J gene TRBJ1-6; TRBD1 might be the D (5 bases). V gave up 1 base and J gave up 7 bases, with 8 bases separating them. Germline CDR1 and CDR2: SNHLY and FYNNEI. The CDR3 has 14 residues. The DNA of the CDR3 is TGTGCCAGCAGTGAAGGACAGTGGAATTCACCCCTCCACTTT. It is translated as CASSEGQWNSPLHF.

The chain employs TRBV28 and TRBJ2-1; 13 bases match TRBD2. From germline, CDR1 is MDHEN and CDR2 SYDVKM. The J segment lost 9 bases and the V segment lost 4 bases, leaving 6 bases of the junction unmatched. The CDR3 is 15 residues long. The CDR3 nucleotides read TGTGCCAGCAGTTCCGGACTAGCGGGGGCCAGTGAGCAGTTCTTC. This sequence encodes CASSSGLAGASEQFF.

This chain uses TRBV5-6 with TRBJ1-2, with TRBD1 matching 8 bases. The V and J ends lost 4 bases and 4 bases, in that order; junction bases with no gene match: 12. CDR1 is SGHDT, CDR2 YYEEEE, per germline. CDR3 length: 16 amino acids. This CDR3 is CASSPKGQDTIYGYTF. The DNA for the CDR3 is TGTGCCAGCAGCCCCAAGGGACAGGACACAATCTATGGCTACACCTTC. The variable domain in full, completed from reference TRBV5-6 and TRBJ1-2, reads DAGVTQSPTHLIKTRGQQVTLRCSPKSGHDTVSWYQQALGQGPQFIFQYYEEEERQRGNFPDRFSGHQFPNYSSELNVNALLLGDSALYLCASSPKGQDTIYGYTFGSGTRLTVV.

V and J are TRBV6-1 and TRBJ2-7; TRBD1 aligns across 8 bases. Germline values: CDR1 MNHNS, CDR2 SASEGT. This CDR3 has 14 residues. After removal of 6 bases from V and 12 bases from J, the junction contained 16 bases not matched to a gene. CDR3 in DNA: TGTGCCAGCAGCTACCGGGACAGGTCTCCTCTGCTGTACTTC. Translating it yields CASSYRDRSPLLYF.

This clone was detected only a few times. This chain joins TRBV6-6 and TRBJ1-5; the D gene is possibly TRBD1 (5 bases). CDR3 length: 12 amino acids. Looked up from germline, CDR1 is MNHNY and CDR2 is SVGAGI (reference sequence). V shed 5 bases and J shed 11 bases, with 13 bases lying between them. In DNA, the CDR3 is TGTGCCAGCAGTGCCCGGAGGGGTACCCAGCATTTT. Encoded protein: CASSARRGTQHF.

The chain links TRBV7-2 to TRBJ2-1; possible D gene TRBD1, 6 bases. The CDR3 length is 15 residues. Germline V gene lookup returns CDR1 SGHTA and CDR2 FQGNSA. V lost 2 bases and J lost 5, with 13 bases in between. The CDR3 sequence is CASSLLARGHNEQFF. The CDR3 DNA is TGTGCCAGCAGCTTACTAGCCAGGGGCCACAATGAGCAGTTCTTC.

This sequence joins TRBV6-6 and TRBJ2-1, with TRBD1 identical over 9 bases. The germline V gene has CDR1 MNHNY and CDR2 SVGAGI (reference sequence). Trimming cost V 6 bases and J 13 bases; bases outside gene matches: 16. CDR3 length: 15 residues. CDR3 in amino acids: CASRPTTGGATGQFF. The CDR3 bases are TGTGCCAGCAGACCCACCACAGGGGGCGCGACGGGACAGTTCTTC.